This TCR beta chain was identified during a study of identifying expanded T cells in peripheral blood. The study, taken as a whole, reports: Across healthy donors, higher total template counts meant significantly greater approximately two-week count variance. Technical replicates showed roughly 1.2 changed clones; approximately 2 weeks roughly 16; four weeks 19.

Generated by immunoSEQ multiplex PCR, the TCRdb table keeps only in-frame clones and is missing some. The top ten hold 17% of the sample, which has approximately 100,000 clones, about 83% seen once. About this clone itself: The antigen remains unidentified.

Looked up from germline, CDR1 is SGHDT and CDR2 is YYEEEE. The CDR3 has 14 residues. V was shortened by 3 bases and J by 0 bases, with 10 bases between the two germline ends. Healthy donors had no documented immune events, such as infections, while sampled. Input material: blood. The origin of this receptor is a person aged 18 to 70 in good health. The chain combines TRBV5-6 with TRBJ2-7, with D tentatively TRBD1 (6 bases). CDR3 nucleotides: TGTGCCAGCAGCTATGGACAGAGCTCCTACGAGCAGTACTTC. Encoded protein: CASSYGQSSYEQYF.